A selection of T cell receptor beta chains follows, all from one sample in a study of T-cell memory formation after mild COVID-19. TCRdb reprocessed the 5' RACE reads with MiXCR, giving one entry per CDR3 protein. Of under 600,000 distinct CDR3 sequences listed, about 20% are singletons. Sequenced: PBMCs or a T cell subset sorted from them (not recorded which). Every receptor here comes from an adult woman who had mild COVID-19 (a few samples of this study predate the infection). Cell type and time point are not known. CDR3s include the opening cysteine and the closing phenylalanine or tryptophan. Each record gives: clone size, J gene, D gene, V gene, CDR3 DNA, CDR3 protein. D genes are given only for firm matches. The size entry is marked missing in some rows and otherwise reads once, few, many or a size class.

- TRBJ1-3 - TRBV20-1 TGCAGTGCTAGAGCAGGGACGGATGGAAACACCATATATTTT CSARAGTDGNTIYF
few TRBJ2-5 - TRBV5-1 TGCGCCAGCAGCTTGGACGGGGGTTGGCAAGAGACCCAGTACTTC CASSLDGGWQETQYF
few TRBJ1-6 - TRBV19 TGTGCCAGTAGTACCAGGGATCCCTCGGCCCTCCACTTT CASSTRDPSALHF
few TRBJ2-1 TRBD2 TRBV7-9 TGTGCCAGCAGCCCGGGAGGAGCGGGGGACAATGAGCAGTTCTTC CASSPGGAGDNEQFF
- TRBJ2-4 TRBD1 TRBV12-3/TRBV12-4 TGTGCCAGCAGTACAAGACAGGGGGCCAAAAACATTCAGTACTTC CASSTRQGAKNIQYF
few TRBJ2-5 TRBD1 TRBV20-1 TGCAGTGCTAGAGATCGGCAGGGGGCCGCGAGCCAAGAGACCCAGTACTTC CSARDRQGAASQETQYF
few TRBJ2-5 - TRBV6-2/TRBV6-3 TGTGCCAGCAGTTTGAACGCTGAAGAGACCCAGTACTTC CASSLNAEETQYF
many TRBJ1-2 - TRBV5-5 TGTGCCAGCAGCTTGGACAGGGCCTTCGCCTATGGCTACACCTTC CASSLDRAFAYGYTF
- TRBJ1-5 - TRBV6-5 TGTGCCAGCAGCATAACCCCGGGGCAGCCCCAGCATTTT CASSITPGQPQHF
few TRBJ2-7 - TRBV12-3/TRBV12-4 TGTGCCAGCACCAGTGGGGGGACCCGCTCCTACGAGCAGTACTTC CASTSGGTRSYEQYF
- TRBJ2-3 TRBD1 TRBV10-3 TGTGCCATCAGTGAGGGGACAGGGGGAGGAGATACGCAGTATTTT CAISEGTGGGDTQYF
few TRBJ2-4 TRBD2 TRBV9 TGTGCCAGCAGCCCGGGGACTAGCCTTTCCAAAAACATTCAGTACTTC CASSPGTSLSKNIQYF
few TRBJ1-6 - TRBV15 TGTGCCACCAGCAGAGACCACTCAAGGTCACCCCTCCACTTT CATSRDHSRSPLHF
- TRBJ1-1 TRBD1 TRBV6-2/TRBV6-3 TGTGCCAGCAGTGGGACAGGGGGCGTGGGAGCTTTCTTT CASSGTGGVGAFF